These 3 T cell receptor beta chains came from one sample sequenced in a study of blood T cell repertoires in COVID-19. Generated by immunoSEQ multiplex PCR, the TCRdb table keeps only in-frame clones and is missing some. The sample lists 30,000 to 50,000 clones, approximately 93% seen once, with approximately 4.2% in the top ten. Sequencing was done on a sample of peripheral blood. All receptors come from a human donor with active COVID-19. The donor label of this sample is uncertain.

The chain combines TRBV28 with TRBJ1-1; 8 nucleotides match TRBD1. The V gene end was trimmed by 5 bases and the J gene end by 1 base; junction bases not matched to a gene: 6. This CDR3 has 15 amino acids. The germline gives CDR1 MDHEN, CDR2 SYDVKM. Here the CDR3 reads CASSPPDRENTEAFF. The CDR3 bases are TGTGCCAGCAGTCCGCCGGACAGGGAGAACACTGAAGCTTTCTTT.

In its sample, this clone was seen once. This chain uses TRBV19 with TRBJ2-1; D uncertain. Trimming pared 3 bases from V and 11 bases from J, leaving 11 bases between. This CDR3 has 12 amino acids. The V gene's germline CDR1 is LNHDA and CDR2 SQIVND (reference sequence). CDR3 nucleotide sequence: TGTGCCAGTAGTATCGGTACAGTGAAGCAGTTCTTC. As protein: CASSIGTVKQFF.

The chain employs TRBV7-2 and TRBJ1-3, with D maybe TRBD1 (5 bases). V was cut by 3 bases and J by 2 bases, with 14 bases left in between. In germline, CDR1 is SGHTA, CDR2 FQGNSA. The CDR3 extends over 16 amino acids. The CDR3 here is CASSLNQDMTGNTIYF. The CDR3 DNA is TGTGCCAGCAGCTTGAACCAGGACATGACTGGAAACACCATATATTTT.